The 14 T cell receptor beta chains in this list originate from one sample, sequenced in a study of cytomegalovirus exposure and HLA in healthy donors. PCR was performed using 60 Vbeta and 13 Jbeta primers. Measured with immunoSEQ multiplex PCR; TCRdb has only the in-frame clones, and not every one. Among 140,000 to 150,000 clones, about 71% were seen once, and the ten largest hold approximately 2.3%. What was sequenced was PBMCs. These receptors originate from a woman aged 55-69 years in good health and CMV-seropositive.

The CDR3 DNA is TGTGCCAGCACCCTGGACAGGGACCAGCCCCAGCATTTT. Translating it yields CASTLDRDQPQHF. The chain recombines TRBV6-1 with TRBJ1-5; TRBD1 matches at 8 bases. The V gene end was trimmed by 7 bases and the J gene end by 7 bases; junction bases not matched to a gene: 6. Looked up from germline, CDR1 is MNHNS and CDR2 is SASEGT. This CDR3 is 13 amino acids long.

This clone occurred a few times. The genes are TRBV19 and TRBJ1-5, with D possibly being TRBD1 (5 bases). Trimming removed 4 bases from V and 4 bases from J, with 11 bases in between. This CDR3 has 14 amino acids. Germline V gene data show CDR1 as LNHDA and CDR2 as SQIVND (reference sequence). The CDR3 coding sequence is TGTGCCAGTAGTACGGACAACAAGAATCAGCCCCAGCATTTT. Translation gives CASSTDNKNQPQHF. The full variable domain, with the rest looked up from reference TRBV19 and TRBJ1-5, is DGGITQSPKYLFRKEGQNVTLSCEQNLNHDAMYWYRQDPGQGLRLIYYSQIVNDFQKGDIAEGYSVSREKKESFPLTVTSAQKNPTAFYLCASSTDNKNQPQHFGDGTRLSIL.

The chain uses TRBV28 and TRBJ1-5, with a tentative D call TRBD1 (6 bases). Trimming removed 1 base from V and 7 bases from J, with 14 bases in between. Germline loops: CDR1 MDHEN, CDR2 SYDVKM. CDR3 size: 15 residues. In DNA form, the CDR3 reads TGTGCCAGCAGTTTATATATACAGGGCAGGCAGCCCCAGCATTTT. This translates into CASSLYIQGRQPQHF.

This clone was detected a few times. Here the CDR3 reads CASRPGWREQYF. The CDR3 DNA is TGTGCCAGCAGACCGGGGTGGCGCGAGCAGTACTTC. J is TRBJ2-7 and V is TRBV28; tentative D call: TRBD2 (5 bases). Trimming stripped 6 bases from V and 6 bases from J, with 12 bases between. CDR3 length: 12 amino acids. Looked up from germline, CDR1 is MDHEN and CDR2 is SYDVKM.

The chain couples TRBV29-1 to TRBJ2-7; a weak D match, TRBD1 (5 bases). V was cut by 4 bases and J by 0 bases, with 13 bases left in between. CDR1 is SQVTM, CDR2 ANQGSEA, per germline. The CDR3 contains 14 residues. The CDR3 region is CSVGHRRSSYEQYF. For the CDR3, the DNA is TGCAGCGTTGGGCACAGGAGAAGCTCCTACGAGCAGTACTTC.

Remarks on this clone: Within the sample, other DNA sequences also encode this same CDR3. The J gene is TRBJ2-1, the V gene TRBV5-4; D may be TRBD1 (5 bases). V was cut by 0 bases and J by 5 bases, with 6 bases left in between. CDR1 is SGHNT and CDR2 is YYREEE in the germline V gene (reference sequence). The CDR3 has 13 amino acids. The CDR3 reads CASSLDRNNEQFF. The CDR3 DNA sequence: TGTGCCAGCAGCTTGGACAGGAACAATGAGCAGTTCTTC.

This clone showed up just a few times. This CDR3 reads CASSQGGWTEAFF. CDR3 bases: TGTGCCAGCAGCCAGGGAGGGTGGACTGAAGCTTTCTTT. The chain links TRBV2 to TRBJ1-1, with TRBD1 as a possible D gene (5 bases). The CDR3 is 13 amino acids. V shed 6 bases and J shed 5 bases, with 13 bases lying between them. The germline V gene has CDR1 SNHLY and CDR2 FYNNEI.

J is TRBJ1-2 and V is TRBV7-2; TRBD1 might be the D (5 bases). The germline V gene has CDR1 SGHTA and CDR2 FQGNSA. The CDR3 length is 13 residues. V was shortened by 4 bases and J by 4 bases, with 10 bases between the two germline ends. The CDR3 DNA sequence: TGTGCCAGCAGCTCCAGGGCAGGCTATGGCTACACCTTC. Protein product: CASSSRAGYGYTF.

The chain employs TRBV4-2 and TRBJ2-2; D might be TRBD1 (5 bases). This CDR3 comprises 15 residues. Trimming pared 0 bases from V and 6 bases from J, leaving 11 bases between. Germline assignment: CDR1 LGHNA and CDR2 YNFKEQ. CDR3 region: CASSQERGIAGELFF. CDR3 bases: TGTGCCAGCAGCCAAGAAAGGGGTATCGCCGGGGAGCTGTTTTTT.

The rearrangement joins TRBV2 to TRBJ2-2; TRBD1 aligns across 7 bases. Germline CDR1 and CDR2: SNHLY and FYNNEI. Losses at the gene ends were 5 bases for V and 5 bases for J; bases not matched to a gene: 5. This CDR3 contains 14 residues. CDR3 nucleotides: TGTGCCAGCAGTTTCGACAGGGAAACCGGGGAGCTGTTTTTT. Translating it yields CASSFDRETGELFF. Looking up the rest from reference TRBV2 and TRBJ2-2 gives the full variable domain: EPEVTQTPSHQVTQMGQEVILRCVPISNHLYFYWYRQILGQKVEFLVSFYNNEISEKSEIFDDQFSVERPDGSNFTLKIRSTKLEDSAMYFCASSFDRETGELFFGEGSRLTVL.

The chain is built from TRBV2 and TRBJ2-7, with D possibly matching TRBD1 (6 bases). Trimming took off 7 bases at V and 2 bases at J, with 15 bases between the two ends. This CDR3 is 14 amino acids long. Germline V gives CDR1 SNHLY, CDR2 FYNNEI. The CDR3 DNA is TGTGCCAGCACCCAGGGGATGGGTACCTACGAGCAGTACTTC. Translating it yields CASTQGMGTYEQYF.

This clone came up once. The chain has TRBV6-5 and TRBJ1-1; D unclear. Germline CDR1 is MNHEY and CDR2 is SVGAGI. There are 12 residues in the CDR3. V lost 6 bases and J 10 bases, leaving 15 bases between the germline ends. The CDR3, as DNA: TGTGCCAGCAGCGACACCCCCGACGGAGCTTTCTTT. It yields the protein CASSDTPDGAFF.

The chain uses TRBV11-3 and TRBJ1-1; 8 bases map to TRBD1. The length of the CDR3 is 14 residues. Germline loops: CDR1 SGHNT, CDR2 YENEEA. V gave up 5 bases and J gave up 5 bases; unmatched junction bases: 7. The CDR3 DNA is TGTGCCAGCAGCCCAGGGGGCGCGAGAACTGAAGCTTTCTTT. Its protein product is CASSPGGARTEAFF.

The chain links TRBV10-3 to TRBJ2-2; D might be TRBD1 (5 bases). This CDR3 spans 13 amino acids. Deletions cut 7 bases from V and 3 bases from J, with 9 bases between. Germline V CDR1 and CDR2: ENHRY, SYGVKD. The DNA for the CDR3 is TGTGCCATCACAGGGCTCGACACCGGGGAGCTGTTTTTT. Its translation: CAITGLDTGELFF.